This entry concerns a single TCR beta chain. The antigen is undetermined. Each CDR3 protein is one row after TCRdb ran MiXCR on the reads. Of 90,000 to 120,000 distinct CDR3 sequences in the sample, under 50% were seen once. The data were taken from a study of T cell repertoires in cytomegalovirus infection. About the research overall: Recently identified HLA-C-restricted CMV epitopes and well-studied HLA-B-restricted CMV epitopes were used by the study. Public TCR beta signatures were indicative of both CMV infection and a matching HLA type. Study findings and constraints: What dominated the ex vivo response were HLA-C-restricted CMV-specific TCR beta clonotypes. Individuals carrying CMV plus the relevant HLA were identified by cumulative frequency of public TCR beta families.

Sequences were derived from CD8+ T cells from cultured PBMCs, sampled from culture after CMV antigen stimulation. The clonotype was recovered from a human donor in good health (CMV status not recorded). Some clones in this sample may be carry-over from other donors' samples.

Here the CDR3 DNA reads TGTGCCAGCAGCCAAGCCGGGGATCTTCAAGAGACCCAGTACTTC. Protein sequence: CASSQAGDLQETQYF. The J gene is TRBJ2-5, the V gene TRBV3-1, with D maybe TRBD2 (5 bases). The CDR3 has 15 residues. From germline, CDR1 is LGHDT and CDR2 YNNKEL (reference sequence). Trimming removed 1 base at V and 2 bases at J, with 11 bases between.